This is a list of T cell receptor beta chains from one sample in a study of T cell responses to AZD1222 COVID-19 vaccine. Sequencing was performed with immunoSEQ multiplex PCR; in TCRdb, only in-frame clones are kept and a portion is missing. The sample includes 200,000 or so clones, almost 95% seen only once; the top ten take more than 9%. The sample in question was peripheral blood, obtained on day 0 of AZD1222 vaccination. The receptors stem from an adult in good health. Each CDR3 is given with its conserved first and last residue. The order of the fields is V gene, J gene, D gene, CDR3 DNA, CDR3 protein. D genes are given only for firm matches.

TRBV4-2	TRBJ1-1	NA	TGTGCCAGCAGCCAAGACCAGGGTGCTAACACTGAAGCTTTCTTT	CASSQDQGANTEAFF
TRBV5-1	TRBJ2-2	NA	TGCGCCAGCAGCATCAACGGTTTCACCGGGGAGCTGTTTTTT	CASSINGFTGELFF
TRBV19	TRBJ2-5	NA	TGTGCCAGTAGTACACAAGGAGAGACCCAGTACTTC	CASSTQGETQYF
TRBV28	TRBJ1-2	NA	TGTGCCAGCAGTTTACAGCATTATGGCTACACCTTC	CASSLQHYGYTF
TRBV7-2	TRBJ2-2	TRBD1	TGTGCCAGCAGATCCGGGACAGGGAGAACCGGGGAGCTGTTTTTT	CASRSGTGRTGELFF
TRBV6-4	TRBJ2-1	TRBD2	TGTGCCAGCAGTGACTCGACTAGCGGGGGCAATGGGCAGTTCTTC	CASSDSTSGGNGQFF
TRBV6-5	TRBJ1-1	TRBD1	TGTGCCAGCAGTTACTGGGACAGGGGGCTCACTGAAGCTTTCTTT	CASSYWDRGLTEAFF
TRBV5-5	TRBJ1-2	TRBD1	TGTGCCAGCAGCCTAAGTCCGGGACAGGGGGATGGCTACACCTTC	CASSLSPGQGDGYTF
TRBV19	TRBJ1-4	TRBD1	TGTGCCAGTAGCGGACAGGGGGAAAAACTGTTTTTT	CASSGQGEKLFF
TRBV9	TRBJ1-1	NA	TGTGCCAGCAGCGTCTTGGACGGCGGGGGCACTGAAGCTTTCTTT	CASSVLDGGGTEAFF
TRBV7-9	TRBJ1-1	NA	TGTGCCAGCAGCCCCCGGTGGGGGGGCATAGCTTTCTTT	CASSPRWGGIAFF
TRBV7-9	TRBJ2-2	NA	TGTGCCAGCAGCACCTCGAGGGATGCGAACACCGGGGAGCTGTTTTTT	CASSTSRDANTGELFF
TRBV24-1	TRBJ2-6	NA	TGTGCCACCAGTGATTTACCGGACGAGGACAGTGGGGCCAACGTCCTGACTTTC	CATSDLPDEDSGANVLTF
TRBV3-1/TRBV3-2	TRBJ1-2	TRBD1	TGTGCCAGCAGCCAAGGGGACAGGGGCAATAATGGCTACACCTTC	CASSQGDRGNNGYTF
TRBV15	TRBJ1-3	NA	TGTGCCACCACCGAGGACAGAAGCTCTGGAAACACCATATATTTT	CATTEDRSSGNTIYF